Sequencing of this T cell receptor (beta chain) was carried out in a study of T cell repertoires in cytomegalovirus infection. Using its own MiXCR run on the reads, TCRdb lists one record per CDR3 protein. Found here are 300,000 or so distinct CDR3 sequences, about a tenth of them singletons; the top ten hold about 2.3%. This clonotype was observed a few times. The clonotype was recovered from a human donor in good health (CMV status not recorded). Some clones in this sample may be carry-over from other donors' samples. Sequencing was performed on PBMCs.

CDR3 protein: CASDQGGGSPTYNEQFF. CDR3 coding DNA: TGCGCCAGCGACCAAGGCGGTGGCAGCCCAACCTACAATGAGCAGTTCTTC. V usage is TRBV5-1 and J usage is TRBJ2-1, with unresolved D. The germline gives CDR1 SGHRS, CDR2 YFSETQ. The CDR3 length is 17 residues. The V end lost 7 bases, the J end lost 2 bases, and 22 bases lay between the germline ends.